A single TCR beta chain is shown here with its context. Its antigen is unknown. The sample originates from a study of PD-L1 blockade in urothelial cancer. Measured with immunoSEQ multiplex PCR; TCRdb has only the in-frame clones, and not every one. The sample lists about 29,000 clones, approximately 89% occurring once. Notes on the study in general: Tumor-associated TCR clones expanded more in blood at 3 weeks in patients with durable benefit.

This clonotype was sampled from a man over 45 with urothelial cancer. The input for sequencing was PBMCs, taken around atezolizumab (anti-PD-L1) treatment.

For the CDR3, the DNA is TGTGCCAGCTCACCGCTGCAGGGAGGAGGGGTAGAGACCCAGTACTTC. It translates to CASSPLQGGGVETQYF. The chain employs TRBV18 and TRBJ2-5, with a possible D match to TRBD2 (6 bases). CDR1 is KGHSH and CDR2 is LQKENI in the germline V gene. This CDR3 has 16 amino acids. V lost 3 bases and J lost 4, with 18 bases in between.